A selection of T cell receptor beta chains follows, all from one sample in a study of shared clonotypes between healthy human individuals. Sequenced by immunoSEQ multiplex PCR; TCRdb stores in-frame clones only, minus some. The sample carries some 2.1 million clones, roughly 95% recorded once. Material for sequencing was naive CD8+ T cells from PBMCs. These receptors were obtained from a man between 18 and 35 years old in good health. Some clones in this sample may be carry-over from other donors' samples. Both conserved end residues are part of each CDR3.

>TRBV28|TRBJ1-2|15
CASSYLAGVGAGYTF
>TRBV29-1|TRBJ2-1|18
CSVPGLAGGPNSYNEQFF
>TRBV25-1|TRBJ1-2|13
CASNSGAGYGYTF
>TRBV11-2|TRBJ1-4|15
CASSRGRSTNEKLFF
>TRBV11-2|TRBJ2-7|13
CASSFGHSYEQYF
>TRBV6-5|TRBJ2-7|11
CASGAGTLTYF
>TRBV5-8|TRBJ2-4|15
CASSSTAGRQNIQYF
>TRBV6-4|TRBJ2-7|13
CASSGTDYVEQYF
>TRBV28|TRBJ2-3|16
CASNYLSGGSTDTQYF
>TRBV27|TRBJ2-7|15
CASSPRASGTNGQYF
>TRBV5-1|TRBJ2-1|17
CASSFQISGRWDNEQFF
>TRBV19|TRBJ2-3|15
CASRPGHYSPDTQYF
>TRBV19|TRBJ2-7|14
CASKYRGSSYEQYF
>TRBV7-3|TRBJ2-3|14
CASSLSDFSDTQYF
>TRBV10-3|TRBJ2-2|22
CAISESAGREPLLFSNTGELFF
>TRBV6-1|TRBJ2-3|16
CASSARSGVSTDTQYF
>TRBV6-6|TRBJ2-4|12
CASSYGENIQYF
>TRBV28|TRBJ1-1|14
CASGAMGENTEAFF
>TRBV7-3|TRBJ1-1|15
CASSSRTGMNTEAFF
>TRBV9|TRBJ2-3|16
CASSVLAGTRADTQYF
>TRBV27|TRBJ2-7|16
CASSFSPGLALYEQYF
>TRBV2|TRBJ1-4|14
CASSEGRGSEKLFF
>TRBV27|TRBJ1-5|11
CASGINQPQHF
>TRBV25-1|TRBJ2-7|15
CASSEFRQLSYEQYF
>TRBV6-5|TRBJ2-1|12
CATLSRYNEQFF
>TRBV16|TRBJ1-4|14
CASSPTPRGEKLFF
>TRBV27|TRBJ2-1|15
CASSIKVGGLHEQFF
>TRBV19|TRBJ1-1|12
CASTLTDWGAFF
>TRBV2|TRBJ2-7|13
CASSGGRAYEQYF
>TRBV11-2|TRBJ1-1|15
CASSLVRSGNTEAFF
>TRBV4-1|TRBJ2-3|14
CASSQGRRVDTQYF
>TRBV15|TRBJ2-3|13
CATSALASDTQYF
>TRBV2|TRBJ2-5|16
CASRGLAGHLGETQYF
>TRBV7-9|TRBJ2-7|13
CASSLAGGYEQYF
>TRBV7-3|TRBJ2-3|14
CASSPEPAADTQYF
>TRBV7-9|TRBJ1-5|14
CASSLSTGTQPQHF
>TRBV6-5|TRBJ2-2|15
CASRRFRGNTGELFF
>TRBV27|TRBJ1-5|14
CASRVGGSNQPQHF
>TRBV28|TRBJ2-1|13
CASSPELVHEQFF